These T cell receptor beta chains were read from a single sample in a study of CD8 T cells in Susac syndrome. TCRdb reprocessed the immunoSEQ multiplex PCR reads via MiXCR and lists one record per CDR3 protein. The top ten clones hold approximately 0.082% of a sample with 200,000 to 250,000 distinct CDR3 sequences, 95% of them seen once. The sequenced material came from CD4+ T cells from PBMCs. All receptors come from a human donor with multiple sclerosis. Both conserved end residues are part of each CDR3. D genes are given only for firm matches. Expanded clones are given a class, and other clones once, few, many or no size at all.

V gene	J gene	clone size	D gene	CDR3 DNA	CDR3 protein
TRBV12-3/TRBV12-4	TRBJ2-3	.	TRBD2	TGTGCCAGCAGTTTTAGCGGGGGGGCTGGAGATACGCAGTATTTT	CASSFSGGAGDTQYF
TRBV29-1	TRBJ2-1	.	TRBD2	TGCAGCGGTGACAAGCGGGGGGGACATCACAATGAGCAGTTCTTC	CSGDKRGGHHNEQFF
TRBV24-1	TRBJ1-5	.	TRBD1	TGTGCCACCAGTGAAAACACAGGGGCTAGCAATCAGCCCCAGCATTTT	CATSENTGASNQPQHF
TRBV29-1	TRBJ2-1	.	TRBD2	TGCAGCGTTTTAGCGGGGCCCAGCTCCTACAATGAGCAGTTCTTC	CSVLAGPSSYNEQFF
TRBV12-3/TRBV12-4	TRBJ2-5	many	.	TGTGCCAGCAGCTTCCAAGAGACCCAGTACTTC	CASSFQETQYF
TRBV12-3/TRBV12-4	TRBJ1-5	.	.	TGTGCCAGCAGTACCGACCGCGTGTTAGCTCGGCCCCAGCATTTT	CASSTDRVLARPQHF
TRBV9	TRBJ1-1	once	.	TGTGCCAGCAGCCCCGGTCTGGGGGCGAAAGCTTTCTTT	CASSPGLGAKAFF
TRBV30	TRBJ2-5	.	.	TGTGCCTGGAGTACGTTACAGCAAGAGACCCAGTACTTC	CAWSTLQQETQYF
TRBV6-6	TRBJ1-6	.	TRBD1	TGTGCCAGCAGACTACAGGGGGTATGGTCACCCCTCCACTTT	CASRLQGVWSPLHF
TRBV4-1	TRBJ2-5	.	.	TGCGCCAGCAGCCACTACGGGGAGACCCAGTACTTC	CASSHYGETQYF
TRBV3-1	TRBJ2-5	.	.	TGTGCCAGCAGCCAAGGACTCAGACAGCAAGAGACCCAGTACTTC	CASSQGLRQQETQYF
TRBV5-4	TRBJ2-1	.	TRBD2	TGTGCCAGCAGTCGGACTAGCGGGTTCTCGAATGAGCAGTTCTTC	CASSRTSGFSNEQFF
TRBV3-1	TRBJ1-1	.	.	TGTGCCAGCAAGACATCGGGGACTGAAGCTTTCTTT	CASKTSGTEAFF
TRBV12-3/TRBV12-4	TRBJ1-2	.	.	TGTGCCAGCAGTTTGGACACGGTCTATGGCTACACCTTC	CASSLDTVYGYTF
TRBV20-1	TRBJ1-2	.	.	TGCAGTGCTAGAGATGGGCAGATCTATGGCTACACCTTC	CSARDGQIYGYTF
TRBV29-1	TRBJ2-5	.	.	TGCAGCGTTGTCCAAGAGACCCAGTACTTC	CSVVQETQYF
TRBV2	TRBJ2-7	.	.	TGTGCCACAGGGGACCTACCACCCTACGAGCAGTACTTC	CATGDLPPYEQYF
TRBV12-5	TRBJ1-5	.	.	TGTGCTAGTGGTGGCAACCCCAATCAGCCCCAGCATTTT	CASGGNPNQPQHF
TRBV12-3/TRBV12-4	TRBJ1-2	.	TRBD1	TGTGCCAGCAGCCCAGACAGGGTTGTTGGCTACACCTTC	CASSPDRVVGYTF
TRBV5-1	TRBJ2-3	.	TRBD1	TGCGCCAGCAGCTTGAACAGGGGCAACACAGATACGCAGTATTTT	CASSLNRGNTDTQYF
TRBV3-1	TRBJ1-5	.	.	TGTGCCAGCAGCCAAGTTCCAGAAGAGAATCAGCCCCAGCATTTT	CASSQVPEENQPQHF
TRBV19	TRBJ1-2	.	.	TGTGCCACCCGGGAGCCTAACTATGGCTACACCTTC	CATREPNYGYTF
TRBV29-1	TRBJ1-6	.	TRBD1	TGCAGCGTTGCCGGGACAGCAAATTCACCCCTCCACTTT	CSVAGTANSPLHF
TRBV29-1	TRBJ2-4	.	TRBD2	TGCAGCGTTGAAGGAAGCGGCGGGGGGGCTATTGACATTCAGTACTTC	CSVEGSGGGAIDIQYF
TRBV11-2	TRBJ2-1	.	.	TGTGCCAGCAGCTTAGGCCTAGGGCTTGAGCAGTTCTTC	CASSLGLGLEQFF
TRBV30	TRBJ2-7	.	.	TGTGCCTGGAGTGGGGGTGGATTGGAGTACTTC	CAWSGGGLEYF
TRBV20-1	TRBJ2-1	.	.	TGCAGTGCTAGACAAGGGGGAGAGAATGAGCAGTTCTTC	CSARQGGENEQFF
TRBV5-1	TRBJ1-2	.	TRBD1	TGCGCCAGCAGCCCGGGACAGGGTGGGGCTGGCTACACCTTC	CASSPGQGGAGYTF
TRBV7-9	TRBJ2-1	.	.	TGTGCCAGCAGCTGGAGGGCGGGGACCAATGAGCAGTTCTTC	CASSWRAGTNEQFF
TRBV20-1	TRBJ1-5	.	.	TGCAGTGCTGTCCGGGGAGCACGCAATCAGCCCCAGCATTTT	CSAVRGARNQPQHF
TRBV6-5	TRBJ1-2	.	TRBD1	TGTGCCAGCGGGACAGGGGGTGGCTACACCTTC	CASGTGGGYTF
TRBV3-1	TRBJ1-1	.	TRBD1	TGTGCCAGCAGCCACCGGGACAGGGGCACTGAAGCTTTCTTT	CASSHRDRGTEAFF
TRBV6-5	TRBJ1-3	once	.	TGTGCCAGCACTTCACGGCAAATAGGAAACACCATATATTTT	CASTSRQIGNTIYF
TRBV7-9	TRBJ2-5	.	.	TGTGCCAGCAGCCATCCGGGACACGCGTACCAAGAGACCCAGTACTTC	CASSHPGHAYQETQYF
TRBV7-2	TRBJ1-1	.	.	TGTGCCAGCAGGTTCACCAGTATGAACACTGAAGCTTTCTTT	CASRFTSMNTEAFF
TRBV6-2/TRBV6-3	TRBJ2-7	.	.	TGTGCCAGCGGAACCTATATGTACAACTACGAGCAGTACTTC	CASGTYMYNYEQYF
TRBV2	TRBJ1-2	.	TRBD1	TGTGCCAGCATTATAGACAGGGTGGGTGGCTACACCTTC	CASIIDRVGGYTF
TRBV9	TRBJ2-1	.	TRBD2	TGTGCCAGCAGCGCCAGACTAGCCGGCAATGAGCAGTTCTTC	CASSARLAGNEQFF
TRBV9	TRBJ2-7	.	TRBD1	TGTGCCAGCAGCACTCGGGACAGGCCCCCTCTCTACGAGCAGTACTTC	CASSTRDRPPLYEQYF
TRBV3-1	TRBJ1-2	once	.	TGTGCCAGCAGATCGCAGTTTGCCTATGGCTACACCTTC	CASRSQFAYGYTF
TRBV5-1	TRBJ1-2	once	.	TGCGCCAGCAGCCCAAACGCTGACCCCTTGGAGAATACCTTC	CASSPNADPLENTF
TRBV20-1	TRBJ1-2	.	.	TGCAGTGCCGGACCTTTTAACTATGGCTACACCTTC	CSAGPFNYGYTF
TRBV12-3/TRBV12-4	TRBJ2-1	.	.	TGTGCCAGCACCCCAGGGGTCGGGTCCTACAATGAGCAGTTCTTC	CASTPGVGSYNEQFF
TRBV30	TRBJ1-1	.	.	TGTGCCTCTGCCGGGACATCGAACACTGAAGCTTTCTTT	CASAGTSNTEAFF
TRBV19	TRBJ1-1	.	.	TGTGCCAGTAGTATGGGGAGCTTTGCCACTGAAGCTTTCTTT	CASSMGSFATEAFF
TRBV20-1	TRBJ2-3	.	.	TGCAGTGCTCGGGGAACAGATACGCAGTATTTT	CSARGTDTQYF
TRBV29-1	TRBJ2-1	once	TRBD2	TGCAGCGTTCACCGACTAGCGGGGGGCACTAATGAGCAGTTCTTC	CSVHRLAGGTNEQFF
TRBV20-1	TRBJ2-3	.	.	TGCAGTGTAGGTCGGACAGATACGCAGTATTTT	CSVGRTDTQYF
TRBV29-1	TRBJ2-5	once	.	TGCAGCGTTGCACTAGTGATGGTGGCGGAGACCCAGTACTTC	CSVALVMVAETQYF
TRBV23-1	TRBJ1-5	.	TRBD1	TGCGCCAGCAGGCCGACAGGGGGTTTCGATGGGCCCCAGCATTTT	CASRPTGGFDGPQHF
TRBV30	TRBJ2-2	.	.	TGTGCCTGGAGTGCCATCCGGGGGACCGGGGAGCTGTTTTTT	CAWSAIRGTGELFF
TRBV5-1	TRBJ1-1	.	.	TGCGCCAGCAGCACCTGGACAGCGAACACTGAAGCTTTCTTT	CASSTWTANTEAFF
TRBV30	TRBJ2-1	.	TRBD1	TGTGCCTGGAGAAGACAGGGGGGCAATGAGCAGTTCTTC	CAWRRQGGNEQFF
TRBV29-1	TRBJ1-2	.	.	TGCAGCGTTGTACAGGAGGATGGCTACACCTTC	CSVVQEDGYTF
TRBV30	TRBJ2-5	.	.	TGTGCCTGGAGTGTGGAGCTCTTGGAGACCCAGTACTTC	CAWSVELLETQYF
TRBV30	TRBJ2-2	.	.	TGTGCCTGGAGTGTATCCAGGACCGATAACACCGGGGAGCTGTTTTTT	CAWSVSRTDNTGELFF
TRBV4-2	TRBJ2-3	.	TRBD2	TGTGCCAGCAGCCAGGGGGCTAGCGGGGTTTATACGCAGTATTTT	CASSQGASGVYTQYF